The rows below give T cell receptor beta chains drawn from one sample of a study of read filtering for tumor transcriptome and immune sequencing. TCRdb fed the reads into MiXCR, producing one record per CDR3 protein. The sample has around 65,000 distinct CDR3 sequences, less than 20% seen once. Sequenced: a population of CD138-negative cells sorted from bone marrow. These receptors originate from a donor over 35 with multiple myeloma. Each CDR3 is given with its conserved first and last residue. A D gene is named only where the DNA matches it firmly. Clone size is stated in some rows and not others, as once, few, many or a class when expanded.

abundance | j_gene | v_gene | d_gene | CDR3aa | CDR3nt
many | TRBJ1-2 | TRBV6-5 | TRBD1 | CASSPWDRGYGYTF | TGTGCCAGCAGCCCATGGGACAGGGGGTATGGCTACACCTTC
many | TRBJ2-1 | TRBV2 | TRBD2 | CASNPAGGQVEQFF | TGTGCCAGCAACCCAGCGGGGGGCCAGGTTGAGCAGTTCTTC
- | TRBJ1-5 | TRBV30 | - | CAWSVVDSNHPQHF | TGTGCCTGGAGTGTTGTGGATAGTAATCATCCCCAGCATTTT
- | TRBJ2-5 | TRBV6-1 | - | CACSEFTPQEAQYF | TGTGCCTGCAGTGAATTTACACCCCAAGAGGCCCAGTACTTC
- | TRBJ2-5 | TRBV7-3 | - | CASSSGAGRGETQYF | TGTGCCAGCAGCTCGGGGGCAGGGCGTGGGGAGACCCAGTACTTC
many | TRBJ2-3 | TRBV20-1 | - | CSGPGPPTYTQYF | TGCAGTGGTCCGGGACCGCCCACCTATACGCAGTATTTT
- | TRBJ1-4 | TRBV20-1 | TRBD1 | CSATLGQGSEKLFF | TGCAGTGCTACCCTTGGACAGGGGAGTGAAAAACTGTTTTTT
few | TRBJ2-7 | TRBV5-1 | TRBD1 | CASSKGQTYEQYF | TGCGCCAGCAGCAAGGGACAGACCTACGAGCAGTACTTC
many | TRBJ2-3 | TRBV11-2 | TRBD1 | CASRRKGQGDTQYF | TGTGCCAGCAGACGGAAAGGACAGGGGGATACGCAGTATTTT
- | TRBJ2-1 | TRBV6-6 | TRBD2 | CASSYWEGRGDEQFF | TGTGCCAGCAGTTACTGGGAGGGAAGAGGCGATGAGCAGTTCTTC
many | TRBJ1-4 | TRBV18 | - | CASSPSGGRNEKLFF | TGTGCCAGCTCACCTTCTGGAGGTAGAAATGAAAAACTGTTTTTT
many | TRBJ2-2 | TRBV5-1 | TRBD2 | CASSTGTSGRPGELFF | TGCGCCAGCAGCACCGGGACTAGCGGGAGGCCCGGGGAGCTGTTTTTT
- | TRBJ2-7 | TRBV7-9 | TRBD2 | CASSPRRGGDHEQYF | TGTGCCAGCAGCCCCCGTCGGGGGGGGGACCACGAGCAGTACTTC
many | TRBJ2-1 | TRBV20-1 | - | CSARPPPGNEQFF | TGCAGTGCTAGACCGCCCCCGGGAAATGAGCAGTTCTTC
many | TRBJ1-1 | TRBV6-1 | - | CASSEGGEAFF | TGTGCCAGCAGTGAAGGGGGGGAAGCTTTCTTT
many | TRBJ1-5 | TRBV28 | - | CASSPAGSPNQPQHF | TGTGCCAGCAGTCCCGCAGGGTCTCCCAATCAGCCCCAGCATTTT
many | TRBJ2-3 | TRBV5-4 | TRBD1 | CASSTTPGGGRDTQYF | TGTGCCAGCAGCACCACCCCAGGGGGCGGAAGAGATACGCAGTATTTT
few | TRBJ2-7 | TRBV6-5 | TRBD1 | CASSYGGQGPPYEQYF | TGTGCCAGCAGTTACGGGGGACAGGGACCCCCCTACGAGCAGTACTTC
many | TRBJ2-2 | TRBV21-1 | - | CASSKEPGGLAGEGHPGTGELFF | TGTGCCAGCAGCAAAGAACCCGGTGGGCTAGCGGGAGAAGGCCACCCTGGGACCGGGGAGCTGTTTTTT
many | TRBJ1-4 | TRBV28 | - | CASSSEDAATNEKLFF | TGTGCCAGCAGTTCCGAGGACGCGGCAACTAATGAAAAACTGTTTTTT
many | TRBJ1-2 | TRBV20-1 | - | CSARAGVDYGYTF | TGCAGTGCTAGAGCAGGGGTCGACTATGGCTACACCTTC
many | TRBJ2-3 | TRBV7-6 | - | CASSLGRTDTQYF | TGTGCCAGCAGCTTAGGCCGGACAGATACGCAGTATTTT
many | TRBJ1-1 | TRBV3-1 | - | CASSQGFNENTEAFF | TGTGCCAGCAGCCAAGGGTTCAACGAGAACACTGAAGCTTTCTTT
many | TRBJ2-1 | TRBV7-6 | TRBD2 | CASSPKTSGAWIGNEQFF | TGTGCCAGCAGCCCCAAGACTAGCGGGGCCTGGATAGGTAATGAGCAGTTCTTC
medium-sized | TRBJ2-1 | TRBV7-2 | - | CASSLAQGHYNEQFF | TGTGCCAGCAGCTTAGCACAGGGACACTACAATGAGCAGTTCTTC
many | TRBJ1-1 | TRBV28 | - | CASSPQGTMNTEAFF | TGTGCCAGCAGTCCACAGGGTACCATGAACACTGAAGCTTTCTTT
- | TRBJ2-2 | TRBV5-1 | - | CASSLSGVKGAGELFF | TGCGCCAGCAGTCTCTCAGGGGTGAAGGGCGCCGGGGAGCTGTTTTTT